This T cell receptor beta chain was profiled in a study of T-cell reconstitution after alpha-beta-depleted transplantation in children. The study's findings and limits: Two months or so post-transplant, alpha-beta T cells reportedly derived from several hundred expanded graft clones. The study traced high day-60 TCRbeta diversity in some patients to surviving recipient T cells and thymic progenitors. One year after transplant, T-cell counts and diversity came mostly from newly produced T cells.

The CDR3 is made up of 16 amino acids. V was pared by 8 bases and J by 4 bases, with 24 bases between. Germline V gene sequence: CDR1 ENHRY, CDR2 SYGVKD. Unique molecular identifiers featured in how the TCRbeta library was prepared. TCRdb reprocessed the PCR reads with MiXCR, giving one entry per CDR3 protein. Among about 110,000 distinct CDR3 sequences listed, 9% to 12% were seen once. Of note for this clonotype: Its cognate antigen is unknown.

The sequencing here drew on PBMCs, taken before TCRalphabeta/CD19-depleted stem cell transplant. This sequence was found in a boy between 2 and 15 years old with acute lymphoblastic leukemia, due to receive a stem cell transplant. The chain is built from TRBV10-3 and TRBJ2-7; weak D call: TRBD2 (5 bases). CDR3 region: CAISSGITNKQYEQYF. CDR3 in DNA: TGTGCCATCTCTTCCGGGATCACCAACAAACAATACGAGCAGTACTTC.